This TCR beta chain was sequenced for a study of PD-L1 blockade in urothelial cancer. Whole-study findings and limits: A pretreatment blood TCR clonality that fell below the median predicted better progression-free and overall survival. Durable benefit was linked to greater 3-week expansion of tumor-associated blood clones.

Time point of the sample: peripheral blood 6 weeks after treatment start. With regard to this clone: Its target is unknown.

Trimming took 6 bases from V and 5 from J, leaving 18 bases between them. Germline V gene data show CDR1 as SGHNT and CDR2 as YYREEE (reference sequence). This CDR3 contains 15 residues. Sequencing was performed with immunoSEQ multiplex PCR; in TCRdb, only in-frame clones are kept and a portion is missing. Of about 30,000 clones listed, 80% to 90% are singletons. The sequenced sample was PBMCs, obtained around atezolizumab (anti-PD-L1) treatment. The rearrangement joins TRBV5-4 to TRBJ2-1; possibly TRBD1 for D (6 bases). The clonotype originates from an elderly man with urothelial cancer. This CDR3 reads CASNPAGAGDNEQFF. CDR3 DNA: TGTGCCAGCAACCCAGCCGGGGCAGGGGACAATGAGCAGTTCTTC.